The following is a TCR beta chain sequence with its context. Trimming removed 7 bases from V and 7 bases from J, with 17 bases in between. Germline CDR1 reads SQVTM; CDR2 reads ANQGSEA. The CDR3 runs 13 residues. Together with a sample-barcoded 5' primer, a J-beta primer mix was included in a second PCR lasting roughly 6 to 12 cycles. A template-switch adaptor that had 12 random nucleotides put a tag on each cDNA molecule. TCRdb itself ran the 5' RACE reads through MiXCR, one entry per CDR3 protein. The sample contains 2 million or so distinct CDR3 sequences, 49% of which appear only once. The data were taken from a study of blood T cells in healthy people across ages.

Sequencing was done on a sample of blood. V and J are TRBV29-1 and TRBJ2-1; D is unresolved. The receptor comes from a woman in her forties in good health. The CDR3 here is CSAALGYRNEQFF. In nucleotides, the CDR3 is TGCAGCGCCGCCTTAGGGTATAGAAATGAGCAGTTCTTC.